One and the same sample provided the 9 T cell receptor beta chains below, sequenced in a study of T cells in Graves' hyperthyroidism and ophthalmopathy (dated by TCRdb to between 2018 and 2020). Library preparation employed multiplex PCR. The instrument was an Illumina HiSeq 2000. The TCR beta CDR3 regions were amplified from RNA transcripts. For the first round of RT-PCR on the TCR CDR3, the HTBI primer set was used together with the Qiagen OneStep RT-PCR kit. The raw public reads went through TCRdb reprocessing: fastp at Q25, MiXCR clone calling, in-frame beta chains kept. Identical CDR3 proteins give one entry, which carries the most common genes and DNA. Within this sample are under 300,000 distinct CDR3 sequences, with under 30% of them counted one time only. Approximately 25% of the sample comes from the top ten. The sample consisted of blood. The receptors derive from a man in his forties with Graves' hyperthyroidism that later progressed to Graves' ophthalmopathy.

This clonotype appeared many times. The rearrangement uses TRBV18 and TRBJ2-5; D is unresolved. This CDR3 is built from 14 residues. CDR1 and CDR2 from the germline V gene are KGHSH and LQKENI. With 0 bases removed from V and 4 bases from J, the gap between germline ends came to 9 bases. The DNA for the CDR3 is TGTGCCAGCTCACCACCGCAGGTAGGAGAGACCCAGTACTTC. Its protein product is CASSPPQVGETQYF.

At least ten counts were recorded for this clonotype. The chain recombines TRBV7-9 with TRBJ2-2; no clear D gene. The ends were cut back, 5 bases at V and 0 bases at J, with 7 bases in the middle. The V gene's germline CDR1 is SEHNR and CDR2 FQNEAQ (reference sequence). CDR3 length equals 14 residues. As DNA, the CDR3 is TGTGCCAGCAGCAAAGGGACGAACACCGGGGAGCTGTTTTTT. Protein: CASSKGTNTGELFF.

J is TRBJ2-7 and V is TRBV19, with 8 bases identical to TRBD2. Germline CDR1 and CDR2: LNHDA and SQIVND (reference sequence). The CDR3 loop spans 15 amino acids. J was trimmed by 0 bases and V by 2 bases; bases with no gene match: 3. DNA of the CDR3: TGTGCCAGTAGTATAACGGGAGGGGCCTCCTACGAGCAGTACTTC. Its translation: CASSITGGASYEQYF. The variable domain in full, with the rest retrieved from reference TRBV19 and TRBJ2-7, is DGGITQSPKYLFRKEGQNVTLSCEQNLNHDAMYWYRQDPGQGLRLIYYSQIVNDFQKGDIAEGYSVSREKKESFPLTVTSAQKNPTAFYLCASSITGGASYEQYFGPGTRLTVT.

This clonotype was picked up many times. V is TRBV28 and J is TRBJ2-7, with TRBD2 identical over 7 bases. V lost 5 bases to trimming and J lost 3 bases; unmatched junction nucleotides: 4. The CDR3 consists of 13 residues. Germline CDR1 MDHEN, CDR2 SYDVKM. CDR3 protein: CASSNAGDYEQYF. As DNA, the CDR3 is TGTGCCAGCAGTAATGCGGGAGACTACGAGCAGTACTTC.

There are many counts of this clonotype. One junction end does not reproduce the germline sequence, and a read error may be involved. J is TRBJ2-2 and V is TRBV12-3 or TRBV12-4; D possibly matches TRBD1 or TRBD2 (5 bases each). This CDR3 comprises 17 residues. CDR3 sequence (DNA): TGTGCCAGCAGTTCTAGGTTTCCGGGACCGAATACCGGGGAGCTGTTTTTT. This gives the protein CASSSRFPGPNTGELFF.

This clonotype was recorded at least ten times. The rearrangement uses TRBV12-3 or TRBV12-4 and TRBJ1-4; D might be TRBD1 (5 bases). Trimming stripped 6 bases from V and 8 bases from J, with 22 bases between. The CDR3 is made up of 16 amino acids. CDR3 sequence reads: CASRRPDSQMCEKLFF. The DNA for the CDR3 is TGTGCCAGCAGACGACCCGACAGCCAGATGTGCGAAAAACTGTTTTTT.

The V and J genes are TRBV6-2 or TRBV6-3 and TRBJ1-5; 7 nucleotides match TRBD1. The CDR3 consists of 14 residues. Germline V gene lookup returns CDR1 MNHEY and CDR2 SVGEGT. Trimming took 6 bases from V and 2 from J; bases not matched to a gene: 4. The CDR3 spells CASRTGMRNQPQHF. CDR3 in DNA: TGTGCCAGCAGGACAGGGATGCGCAATCAGCCCCAGCATTTT.

This clonotype was detected many times. The CDR3 DNA is TGTGCCAGTCAACTGCAGAGGAACACTGAAGCTTTCTTT. Translation gives CASQLQRNTEAFF. The V and J genes are TRBV6-1 and TRBJ1-1, with unresolved D. The germline V gene encodes CDR1 MNHNS and CDR2 SASEGT. The germline V and J ends were trimmed by 9 bases and 1 base, with 12 bases remaining between them. The CDR3 spans 13 residues.

With respect to this clonotype: This CDR3 is missing its conserved last phenylalanine or tryptophan, likely due to a read error. V gene TRBV5-1 combines with J gene TRBJ2-7; D remains ambiguous. The CDR3 is made up of 14 amino acids. Per the germline V gene, CDR1 is SGHRS and CDR2 is YFSETQ. With 4 bases removed from V and 3 bases from J, the gap between germline ends came to 14 bases. CDR3 sequence: CASSPDRMIYEQYL. The DNA for the CDR3 is TGCGCCAGCAGCCCGGACCGTATGATCTACGAGCAGTACCTC.